This T cell receptor beta chain originates from a study of post-analysis software for immune sequencing data. The wider study: Progressive-relapsing, secondary progressive and relapsing-remitting multiple sclerosis were among the disease courses included. Findings of the study overall: Patients showed TRBV5-6, TRBV5-1 and TRBV20-1 among a few TRBV segments more frequent than in controls.

Trimming stripped 7 bases from V and 1 base from J, with 19 bases between. This CDR3 comprises 16 residues. Looked up from germline, CDR1 is WSHSY and CDR2 is SAAADI. A remark on this clonotype: What it binds is not known.

Every TCR beta cDNA library bore unique molecular identifiers. A population of about 0.9 to 10 million T cells gave rise to 400,000 to 550,000 cDNA molecules. TCRdb ran MiXCR on the PCR reads and lists one entry per CDR3 protein. Of 450,000 to 700,000 distinct CDR3 sequences listed, 44% are singletons. What was sequenced was blood. This chain links TRBV10-2 with TRBJ1-1, with D perhaps TRBD1 (5 bases). The receptor comes from a girl under 18 with multiple sclerosis. The CDR3 DNA is TGCGCCAGCACCTACTCGCGGGGGGATACGAACACTGAAGCTTTCTTT. It encodes CASTYSRGDTNTEAFF.